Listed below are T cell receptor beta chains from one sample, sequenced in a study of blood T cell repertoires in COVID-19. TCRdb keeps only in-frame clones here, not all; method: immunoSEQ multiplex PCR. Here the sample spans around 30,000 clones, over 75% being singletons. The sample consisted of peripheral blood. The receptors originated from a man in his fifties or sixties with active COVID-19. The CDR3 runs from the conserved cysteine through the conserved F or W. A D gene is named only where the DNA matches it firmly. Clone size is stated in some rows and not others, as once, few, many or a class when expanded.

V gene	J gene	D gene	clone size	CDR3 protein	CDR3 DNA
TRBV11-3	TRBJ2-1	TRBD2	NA	CASSLSGTSGYNEQFF	TGTGCCAGCAGCTTATCCGGGACTAGCGGATACAATGAGCAGTTCTTC
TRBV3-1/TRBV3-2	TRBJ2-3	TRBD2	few	CASRARGGTDTQYF	TGTGCCAGCCGGGCACGGGGGGGCACAGATACGCAGTATTTT
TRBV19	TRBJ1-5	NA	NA	CASSPFPRQSYSNQPQHF	TGTGCCAGTAGTCCCTTTCCGCGACAGAGTTATAGCAATCAGCCCCAGCATTTT
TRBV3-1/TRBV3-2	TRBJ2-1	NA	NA	CASSRPAGAANEQFF	TGTGCCAGCAGCCGCCCGGCGGGGGCGGCAAATGAGCAGTTCTTC
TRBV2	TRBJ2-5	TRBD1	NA	CASSRDRGGETQYF	TGTGCCAGCAGCCGGGACAGGGGCGGGGAGACCCAGTACTTC
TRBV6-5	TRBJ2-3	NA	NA	CASKLPGVDTQYF	TGTGCCAGCAAACTCCCGGGGGTGGATACGCAGTATTTT
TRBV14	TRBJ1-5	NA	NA	CASSQDRRTRDRGISNQPQHF	TGTGCCAGCAGCCAAGATCGTAGGACAAGGGACCGCGGGATCTCCAATCAGCCCCAGCATTTT
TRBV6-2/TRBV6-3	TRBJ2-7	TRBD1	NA	CASSWGQDYEQYF	TGTGCCAGCAGCTGGGGACAGGACTACGAGCAGTACTTC
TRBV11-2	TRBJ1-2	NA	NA	CASSLDPEGGLYGYTF	TGTGCCAGCAGCTTAGATCCGGAGGGAGGACTCTATGGCTACACCTTC
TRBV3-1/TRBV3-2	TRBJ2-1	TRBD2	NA	CASIGLAGGNEQFF	TGTGCCAGCATAGGACTAGCGGGAGGGAATGAGCAGTTCTTC
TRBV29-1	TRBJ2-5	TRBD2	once	CSARRLAGDPRETQYF	TGCAGCGCCCGCCGACTAGCGGGGGACCCGAGGGAGACCCAGTACTTC
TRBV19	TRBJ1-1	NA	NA	CASSILESLNTEAFF	TGTGCCAGTAGTATTCTTGAGAGTCTGAACACTGAAGCTTTCTTT
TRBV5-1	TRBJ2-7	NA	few	CASSLGLSDRVTTYEQYF	TGCGCCAGCAGCTTGGGCCTGTCCGACAGAGTTACCACCTACGAGCAGTACTTC
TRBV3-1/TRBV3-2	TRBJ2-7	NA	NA	CASSQGLNAAYEQYF	TGTGCCAGCAGCCAAGGACTGAACGCGGCCTACGAGCAGTACTTC
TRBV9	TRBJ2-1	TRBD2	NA	CASSPEVRAAEYWGGRIEQFF	TGTGCCAGCAGCCCTGAGGTTAGGGCGGCGGAATACTGGGGGGGGAGAATCGAGCAGTTCTTC